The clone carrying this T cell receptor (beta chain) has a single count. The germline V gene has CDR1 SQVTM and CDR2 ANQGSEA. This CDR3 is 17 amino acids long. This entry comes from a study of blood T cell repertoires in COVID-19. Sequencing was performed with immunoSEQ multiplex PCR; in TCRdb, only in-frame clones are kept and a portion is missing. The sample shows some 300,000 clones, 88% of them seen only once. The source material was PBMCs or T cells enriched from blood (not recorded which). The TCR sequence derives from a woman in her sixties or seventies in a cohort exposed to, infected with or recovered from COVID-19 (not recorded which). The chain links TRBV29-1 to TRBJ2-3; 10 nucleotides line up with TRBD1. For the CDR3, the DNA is TGCAGTGTTCAGGGTTCACAAGACAGGGGGCAGGTAGATACGCAGTATTTT. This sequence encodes CSVQGSQDRGQVDTQYF.